This T cell receptor beta chain was documented in a study of CD4+ T cells in melanoma. Study-level points and caveats: A reported correlation linked neoantigen-specific CD4+ T cells to CD8+, macrophage and B cell function. Reportedly, melanoma neoantigen-specific CD4+ T cells showed varied differentiation states.

Sequencing used immunoSEQ multiplex PCR; TCRdb keeps in-frame clones, though not all of them. The sample lists some 15,000 clones; approximately 63% were seen once. This clone was seen more than once but under ten times. Its antigen is not identified. CDR1 is SEHNR and CDR2 is FQNEAQ in the germline V gene (reference sequence). Trimming shortened V by 3 bases and J by 2 bases, and 6 bases separated the two germline ends. The CDR3 has 13 amino acids. The receptor comes from a human donor with melanoma. V is TRBV7-9 and J is TRBJ2-3; D is uncertain. Input material: cells from a culture (not recorded whether cultured in vitro). The CDR3 loop is CASSLKYTDTQYF. The CDR3 bases are TGTGCCAGCAGCTTGAAGTACACAGATACGCAGTATTTT.